Each of the 13 T cell receptor beta chains below was sequenced from the same sample in a study of T cells after yellow fever vaccination. Each CDR3 protein is one row after TCRdb ran MiXCR on the 5' RACE reads. The profile shows about 26,000 distinct CDR3 sequences, under 5.5% of them singletons. The starting material was PBMCs, either bulk or a sorted T-cell subset (CD4+, CD8+, memory, or dextramer-sorted; not recorded which), obtained on the day of the yellow fever booster vaccination. The source of these receptors is a man between 18 and 29 years old who received the YFV17D yellow fever vaccine.

This clonotype was seen repeatedly, ten times or more. V and J are TRBV5-1 and TRBJ2-1; 7 nucleotides match TRBD1. The germline V gene encodes CDR1 SGHRS and CDR2 YFSETQ. This CDR3 has 16 amino acids. V dropped 3 bases and J dropped 5; count of bases not matched to a gene: 11. The CDR3 spells CASSSPRTRGNNEQFF. The CDR3 nucleotides read TGCGCCAGCAGCTCGCCGAGGACCAGGGGGAACAATGAGCAGTTCTTC.

The chain recombines TRBV14 with TRBJ1-3; D remains unclear. The CDR3 consists of 15 residues. V dropped 6 bases and J dropped 4 bases, with 16 bases sitting between them. Per the germline V gene, CDR1 is SGHDN and CDR2 is FVKESK. The CDR3 spells CASSRSMLYGNTIYF. In nucleotides, the CDR3 is TGTGCCAGCAGTCGTTCGATGTTGTACGGAAACACCATATATTTT.

Many counts were recorded for this clonotype. The chain links TRBV7-9 to TRBJ1-1, with 7 bases identical to TRBD1. The germline V gene has CDR1 SEHNR and CDR2 FQNEAQ (reference sequence). V gave up 4 bases and J gave up 1 base; unmatched junction bases: 3. CDR3 size: 14 residues. The CDR3, as DNA: TGTGCCAGCAGCTACAGGGGTGAGAACACTGAAGCTTTCTTT. Translation: CASSYRGENTEAFF.

This clonotype was seen a few times. The V call is TRBV7-8, the J call TRBJ2-5, with D perhaps being TRBD1 or TRBD2 (7 bases each). Per germline, CDR1 SGHVS and CDR2 FQNEAQ. Trimming removed 7 bases at V and 5 bases at J, with 14 bases between. The CDR3 is made up of 13 amino acids. The CDR3 protein is CASTGGGGETQYF. CDR3 coding DNA: TGTGCCAGCACAGGGGGGGGGGGTGAGACCCAGTACTTC.

This clonotype has more than one count but fewer than ten. J is TRBJ2-1 and V is TRBV3-1; D gene ambiguous. CDR1 and CDR2 (germline): LGHDT, YNNKEL (reference sequence). V lost 1 base, J lost 5 bases, and 9 bases lay in between. This CDR3 has 14 residues. The CDR3 sequence is CASSQGTRDNEQFF. CDR3 nucleotides: TGTGCCAGCAGCCAAGGGACCAGAGACAATGAGCAGTTCTTC.

This clonotype was observed many times. The chain uses TRBV6-1 and TRBJ2-1; 8 bases match TRBD2. V was pared by 2 bases and J by 4 bases, with 4 bases of the junction left unmatched. The germline V gene encodes CDR1 MNHNS and CDR2 SASEGT. This CDR3 is 15 amino acids long. CDR3 sequence (DNA): TGTGCCAGCAGTGAAAACAGCGGGGGATACAATGAGCAGTTCTTC. Residues: CASSENSGGYNEQFF.

This chain joins TRBV11-1 and TRBJ1-1; 7 bases are a match to TRBD1. The CDR3 runs 13 residues. The V gene end was trimmed by 1 base and the J gene end by 6 bases; junction bases not matched to a gene: 2. Germline V gene lookup returns CDR1 SGHAT and CDR2 FQDESV (reference sequence). CDR3 DNA: TGTGCCAGCAGCTTAGTAGGACAGGCTGAAGCTTTCTTT. This gives the protein CASSLVGQAEAFF.

This clonotype was seen more than once but under ten times. For the CDR3, the DNA is TGCGCCAGCAGCCATAGATTCGACGGGAATGAGCAGTTCTTC. Translation gives CASSHRFDGNEQFF. The chain carries TRBV5-1 and TRBJ2-1; D call uncertain. Germline V CDR1 and CDR2: SGHRS, YFSETQ. This CDR3 has 14 amino acids. Trimming shortened V by 4 bases and J by 7 bases, and 15 bases separated the two germline ends. Combining the CDR3 with reference TRBV5-1 and TRBJ2-1 gives the whole variable domain KAGVTQTPRYLIKTRGQQVTLSCSPISGHRSVSWYQQTPGQGLQFLFEYFSETQRNKGNFPGRFSGRQFSNSRSEMNVSTLELGDSALYLCASSHRFDGNEQFFGPGTRLTVL.

This chain links TRBV2 with TRBJ2-5; no clear D. The germline CDR1 and CDR2 sequences are SNHLY and FYNNEI. Trimming stripped 0 bases from V and 5 bases from J, with 4 bases between. The CDR3 contains 12 residues. The CDR3 is CASSEAWETQYF. Written as DNA, the CDR3 is TGTGCCAGCAGTGAAGCCTGGGAGACCCAGTACTTC.

This clonotype was found many times. The chain couples TRBV20-1 to TRBJ1-5; TRBD1 is a possible D gene (5 bases). V lost 2 bases, J lost 5 bases, and 16 bases lay in between. Per germline, CDR1 DFQATT and CDR2 SNEGSKA (reference sequence). The CDR3 is made up of 15 amino acids. The CDR3: CSARPPGRVDQPQHF. CDR3 DNA: TGCAGTGCTAGACCTCCGGGACGGGTTGATCAGCCCCAGCATTTT.

This clonotype has a handful of counts. The chain couples TRBV2 to TRBJ1-1; TRBD1 aligns across 11 bases. Germline V CDR1 and CDR2: SNHLY, FYNNEI. The CDR3 is 14 residues long. Losses at the gene ends were 6 bases for V and 5 bases for J; bases not matched to a gene: 5. This CDR3 reads CASRAGTGGTEAFF. The CDR3 DNA is TGTGCCAGCAGGGCCGGGACAGGGGGGACTGAAGCTTTCTTT.

This clonotype was found many times. V usage is TRBV27 and J usage is TRBJ2-5; TRBD1 matches at 8 bases. Losses at the gene ends were 6 bases for V and 5 bases for J; bases not matched to a gene: 5. CDR3 size: 13 residues. Germline V gene sequence: CDR1 MNHEY, CDR2 SMNVEV (reference sequence). CDR3 amino acids: CASRQGAAETQYF. The CDR3 coding sequence is TGTGCCAGCAGGCAGGGGGCGGCGGAGACCCAGTACTTC.

There are many counts of this clonotype. The chain combines TRBV6-5 with TRBJ2-5, with 9 positions matching TRBD1. V lost 8 bases and J lost 1; bases outside the gene matches: 14. The CDR3 extends over 17 amino acids. The germline V gene encodes CDR1 MNHEY and CDR2 SVGAGI. CDR3 in DNA: TGTGCCAGCGGCAACAGGGGGCCGTCTTTTTCCCAAGAGACCCAGTACTTC. It is translated as CASGNRGPSFSQETQYF.